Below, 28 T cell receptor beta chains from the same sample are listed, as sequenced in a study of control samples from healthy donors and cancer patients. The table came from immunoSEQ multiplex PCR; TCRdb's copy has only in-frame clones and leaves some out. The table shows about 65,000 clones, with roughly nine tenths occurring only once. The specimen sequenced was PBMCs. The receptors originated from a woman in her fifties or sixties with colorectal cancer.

The CDR3 loop is CASSQDPVEAGRRKTQYF. CDR3 bases: TGTGCCAGCAGCCAAGACCCCGTTGAGGCGGGACGCCGGAAGACCCAGTACTTC. The chain carries TRBV3-1 (or the pseudogene TRBV3-2) and TRBJ2-5; D may be TRBD2 (6 bases). The V gene's germline CDR1 is LGHDT and CDR2 YNNKEL (reference sequence). V was trimmed by 0 bases and J by 6 bases, leaving 23 bases between them. The CDR3 length is 18 residues.

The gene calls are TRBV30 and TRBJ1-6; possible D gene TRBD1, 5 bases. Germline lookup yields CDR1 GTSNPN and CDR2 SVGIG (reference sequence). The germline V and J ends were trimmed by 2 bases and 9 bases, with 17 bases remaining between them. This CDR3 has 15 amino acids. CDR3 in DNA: TGTGCCTGGAGTCTCCAGGGTGATCCGCCTTCACCCCTCCACTTT. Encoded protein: CAWSLQGDPPSPLHF.

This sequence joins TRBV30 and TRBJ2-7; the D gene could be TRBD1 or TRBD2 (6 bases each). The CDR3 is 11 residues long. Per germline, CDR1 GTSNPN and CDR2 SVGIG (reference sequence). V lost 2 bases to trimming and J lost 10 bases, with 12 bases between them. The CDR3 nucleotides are TGTGCCTGGAGTACCGGGGGCTTTCAGTACTTC. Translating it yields CAWSTGGFQYF.

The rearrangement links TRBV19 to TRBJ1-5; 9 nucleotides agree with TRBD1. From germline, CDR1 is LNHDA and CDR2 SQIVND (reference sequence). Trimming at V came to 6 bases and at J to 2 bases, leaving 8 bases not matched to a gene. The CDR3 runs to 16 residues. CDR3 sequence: CASRLQGALGNQPQHF. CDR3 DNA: TGTGCCAGTAGGTTACAGGGGGCCTTGGGCAATCAGCCCCAGCATTTT. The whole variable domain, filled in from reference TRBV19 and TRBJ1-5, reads DGGITQSPKYLFRKEGQNVTLSCEQNLNHDAMYWYRQDPGQGLRLIYYSQIVNDFQKGDIAEGYSVSREKKESFPLTVTSAQKNPTAFYLCASRLQGALGNQPQHFGDGTRLSIL.

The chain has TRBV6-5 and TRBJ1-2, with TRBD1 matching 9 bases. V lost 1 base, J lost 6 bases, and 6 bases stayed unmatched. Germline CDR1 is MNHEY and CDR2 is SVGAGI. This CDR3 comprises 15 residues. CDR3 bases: TGTGCCAGCAGTTACTATCTCGGGACAGGGCATGGCTACACCTTC. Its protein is CASSYYLGTGHGYTF.

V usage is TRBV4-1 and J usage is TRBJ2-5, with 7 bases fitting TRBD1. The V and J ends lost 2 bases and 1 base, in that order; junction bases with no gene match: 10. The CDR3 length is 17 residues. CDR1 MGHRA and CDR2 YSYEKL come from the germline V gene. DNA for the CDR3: TGCGCCAGCAGCCAAAGAATAATAGGGACAGCCCAAGAGACCCAGTACTTC. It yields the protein CASSQRIIGTAQETQYF.

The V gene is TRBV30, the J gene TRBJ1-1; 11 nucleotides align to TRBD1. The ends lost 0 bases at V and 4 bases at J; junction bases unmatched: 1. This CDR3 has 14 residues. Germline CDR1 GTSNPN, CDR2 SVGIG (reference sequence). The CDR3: CAWSVGQGATEAFF. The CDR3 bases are TGTGCCTGGAGTGTAGGACAGGGGGCCACTGAAGCTTTCTTT.

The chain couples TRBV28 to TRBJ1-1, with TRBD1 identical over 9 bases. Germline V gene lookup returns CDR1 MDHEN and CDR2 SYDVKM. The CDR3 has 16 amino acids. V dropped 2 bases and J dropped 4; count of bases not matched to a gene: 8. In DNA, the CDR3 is TGTGCCAGCAGTTTAGGCCCGGGACAGGGATCCACTGAAGCTTTCTTT. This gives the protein CASSLGPGQGSTEAFF.

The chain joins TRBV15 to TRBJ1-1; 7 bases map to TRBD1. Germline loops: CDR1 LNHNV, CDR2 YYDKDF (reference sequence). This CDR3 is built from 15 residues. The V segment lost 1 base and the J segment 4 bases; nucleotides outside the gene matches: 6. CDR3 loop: CATSRGRGFTTEAFF. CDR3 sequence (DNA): TGTGCCACCAGCAGAGGCAGGGGGTTTACCACTGAAGCTTTCTTT.

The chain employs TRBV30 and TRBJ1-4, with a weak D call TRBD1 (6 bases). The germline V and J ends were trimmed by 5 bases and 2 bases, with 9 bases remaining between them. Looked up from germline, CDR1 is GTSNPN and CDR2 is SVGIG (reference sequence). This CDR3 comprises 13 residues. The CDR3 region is CAWHRATNEKLFF. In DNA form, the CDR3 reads TGTGCCTGGCACAGGGCGACTAATGAAAAACTGTTTTTT. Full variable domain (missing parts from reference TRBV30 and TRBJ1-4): SQTIHQWPATLVQPVGSPLSLECTVEGTSNPNLYWYRQAAGRGLQLLFYSVGIGQISSEVPQNLSASRPQDRQFILSSKKLLLSDSGFYLCAWHRATNEKLFFGSGTQLSVL.

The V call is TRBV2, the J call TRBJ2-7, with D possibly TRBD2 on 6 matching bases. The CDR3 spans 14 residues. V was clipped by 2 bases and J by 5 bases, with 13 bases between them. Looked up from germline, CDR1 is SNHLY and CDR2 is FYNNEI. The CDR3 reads CASSEKLAIHEQYF. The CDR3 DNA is TGTGCCAGCAGTGAAAAACTAGCAATCCACGAGCAGTACTTC.

CDR3 sequence reads: CASSLATYEQYF. In DNA form, the CDR3 reads TGTGCCAGCAGCTTAGCTACCTACGAGCAGTACTTC. J is TRBJ2-7 and V is TRBV7-8, with no clear D. Germline-derived CDR1 and CDR2 are SGHVS and FQNEAQ. The V end lost 0 bases, the J end lost 2 bases, and 2 bases lay between the germline ends. The CDR3 totals 12 residues.

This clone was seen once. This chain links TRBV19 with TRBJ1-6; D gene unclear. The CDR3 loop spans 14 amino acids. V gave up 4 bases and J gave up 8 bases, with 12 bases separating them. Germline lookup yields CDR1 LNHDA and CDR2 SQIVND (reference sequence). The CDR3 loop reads CASSNQAGYSPLHF. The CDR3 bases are TGTGCCAGTAGTAACCAGGCTGGTTATTCACCCCTCCACTTT. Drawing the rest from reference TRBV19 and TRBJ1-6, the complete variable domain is DGGITQSPKYLFRKEGQNVTLSCEQNLNHDAMYWYRQDPGQGLRLIYYSQIVNDFQKGDIAEGYSVSREKKESFPLTVTSAQKNPTAFYLCASSNQAGYSPLHFGNGTRLTVT.

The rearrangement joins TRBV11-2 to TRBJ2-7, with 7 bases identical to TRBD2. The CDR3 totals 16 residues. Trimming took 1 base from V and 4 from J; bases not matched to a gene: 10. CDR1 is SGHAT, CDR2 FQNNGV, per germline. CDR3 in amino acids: CASSLGGGRATYEQYF. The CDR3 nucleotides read TGTGCCAGCAGCTTAGGGGGCGGGAGAGCCACTTACGAGCAGTACTTC.

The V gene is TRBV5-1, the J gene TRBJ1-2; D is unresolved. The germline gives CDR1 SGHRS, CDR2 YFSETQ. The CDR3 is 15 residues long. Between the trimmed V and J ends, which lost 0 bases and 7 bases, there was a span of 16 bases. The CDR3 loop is CASSLAAGNQVGYTF. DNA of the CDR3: TGCGCCAGCAGCTTGGCCGCAGGAAATCAGGTTGGCTACACCTTC.

CDR3 protein: CASSLRQGGEAFF. The CDR3 bases are TGTGCCAGCAGCTTAAGACAGGGAGGTGAAGCTTTCTTT. This chain joins TRBV11-3 and TRBJ1-1; 7 bases agree with TRBD1. The junction had 4 bases not matched to a gene; V was cut back by 2 bases and J by 7 bases. Germline V gene sequence: CDR1 SGHNT, CDR2 YENEEA. This CDR3 comprises 13 residues. The full variable domain, rest sourced from reference TRBV11-3 and TRBJ1-1, is EAGVVQSPRYKIIEKKQPVAFWCNPISGHNTLYWYLQNLGQGPELLIRYENEEAVDDSQLPKDRFSAERLKGVDSTLKIQPAELGDSAVYLCASSLRQGGEAFFGQGTRLTVV.

DNA for the CDR3: TGTGCCAGCAGCCCGGACGAAAGCTCTGGAAACACCATATATTTT. Its translation: CASSPDESSGNTIYF. The chain joins TRBV9 to TRBJ1-3; D is ambiguous. The CDR3 has 15 residues. The germline CDR1 and CDR2 sequences are SGDLS and YYNGEE. V lost 4 bases and J 0 bases, leaving 11 bases between the germline ends.

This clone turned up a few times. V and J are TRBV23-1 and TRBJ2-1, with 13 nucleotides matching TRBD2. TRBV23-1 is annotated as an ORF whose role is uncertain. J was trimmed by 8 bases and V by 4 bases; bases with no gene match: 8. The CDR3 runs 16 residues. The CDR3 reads CASSPIGLAGEYEQFF. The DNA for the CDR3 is TGCGCCAGCAGTCCGATCGGACTAGCGGGAGAGTATGAGCAGTTCTTC.

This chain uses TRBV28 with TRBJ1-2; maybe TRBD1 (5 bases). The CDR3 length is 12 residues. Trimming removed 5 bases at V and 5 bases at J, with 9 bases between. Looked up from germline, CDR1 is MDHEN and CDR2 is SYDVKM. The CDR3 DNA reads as TGTGCCAGCAGTGACAGCTTATATGGCTACACCTTC. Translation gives CASSDSLYGYTF.

The CDR3 DNA is TGCGCCAGCAGCCAAGATGGGCCGCGGGCTAGCGGGAGTCAAGAGACCCAGTACTTC. The encoded protein is CASSQDGPRASGSQETQYF. The rearrangement links TRBV4-1 to TRBJ2-5; TRBD2 matches at 10 bases. CDR3 size: 19 residues. CDR1 MGHRA and CDR2 YSYEKL come from the germline V gene. Trimming took 0 bases from V and 2 from J; bases not matched to a gene: 12.

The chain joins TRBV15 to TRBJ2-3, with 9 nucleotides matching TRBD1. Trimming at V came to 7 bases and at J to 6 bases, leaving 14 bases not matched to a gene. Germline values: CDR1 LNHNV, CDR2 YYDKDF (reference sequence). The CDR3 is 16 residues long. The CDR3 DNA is TGTGCCACCACCTTCTCCGGGACAGGGAATCTGGATACGCAGTATTTT. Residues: CATTFSGTGNLDTQYF.

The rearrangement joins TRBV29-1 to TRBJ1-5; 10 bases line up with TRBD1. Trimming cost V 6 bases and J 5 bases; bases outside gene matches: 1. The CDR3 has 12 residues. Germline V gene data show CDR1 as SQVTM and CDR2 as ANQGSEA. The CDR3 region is CSVGQGDQPQHF. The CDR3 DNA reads TGCAGCGTCGGACAGGGGGATCAGCCCCAGCATTTT.

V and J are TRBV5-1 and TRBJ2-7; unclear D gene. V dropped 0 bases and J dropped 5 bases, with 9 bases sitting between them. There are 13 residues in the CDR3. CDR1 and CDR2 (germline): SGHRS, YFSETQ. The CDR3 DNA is TGCGCCAGCAGCTTGGGGGGTCCGAACGAGCAGTACTTC. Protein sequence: CASSLGGPNEQYF.

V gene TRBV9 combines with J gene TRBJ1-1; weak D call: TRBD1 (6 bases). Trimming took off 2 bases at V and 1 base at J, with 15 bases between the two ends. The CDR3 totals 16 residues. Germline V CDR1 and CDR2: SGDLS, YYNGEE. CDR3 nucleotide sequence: TGTGCCAGCAGCGTCGATCCACAGGGCACGAACACTGAAGCTTTCTTT. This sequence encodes CASSVDPQGTNTEAFF. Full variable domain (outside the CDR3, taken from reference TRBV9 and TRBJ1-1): DSGVTQTPKHLITATGQRVTLRCSPRSGDLSVYWYQQSLDQGLQFLIQYYNGEERAKGNILERFSAQQFPDLHSELNLSSLELGDSALYFCASSVDPQGTNTEAFFGQGTRLTVV.

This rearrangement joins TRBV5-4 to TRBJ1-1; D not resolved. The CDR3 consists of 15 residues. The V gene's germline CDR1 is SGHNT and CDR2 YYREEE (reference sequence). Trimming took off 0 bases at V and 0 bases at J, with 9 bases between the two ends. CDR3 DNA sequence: TGTGCCAGCAGCTTGGGTGACACCGTGAACACTGAAGCTTTCTTT. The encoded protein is CASSLGDTVNTEAFF.

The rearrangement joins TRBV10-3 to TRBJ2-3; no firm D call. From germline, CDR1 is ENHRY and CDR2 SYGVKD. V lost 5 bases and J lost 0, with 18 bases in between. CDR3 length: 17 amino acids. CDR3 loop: CAISNIGGSVSTDTQYF. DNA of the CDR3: TGTGCCATCAGTAATATAGGTGGTTCGGTGAGCACAGATACGCAGTATTTT.

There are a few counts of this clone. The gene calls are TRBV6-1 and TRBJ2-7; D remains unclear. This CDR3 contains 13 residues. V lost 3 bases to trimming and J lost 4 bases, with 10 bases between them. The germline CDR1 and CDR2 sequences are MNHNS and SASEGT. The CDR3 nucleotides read TGTGCCAGCAGTGAGTCTGGCAGTTACGAGCAGTACTTC. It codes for CASSESGSYEQYF.

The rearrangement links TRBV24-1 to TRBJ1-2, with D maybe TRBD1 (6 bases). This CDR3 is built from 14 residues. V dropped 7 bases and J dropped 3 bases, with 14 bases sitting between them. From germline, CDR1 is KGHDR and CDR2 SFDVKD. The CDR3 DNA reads TGTGCCACCAGCGACTGGGGGCGCGACTATGGCTACACCTTC. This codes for CATSDWGRDYGYTF.